One and the same sample provided the 21 T cell receptor beta chains below, sequenced in a study of regulatory T cells in long-lasting Graves disease. Time point denoted: newly diagnosed GD, antithyroid drugs for less than 3 months. After RNA was extracted from PBMCs, the TCR library was made from it. iRepertoire HTBI primers and Arm-PCR of CDR3 regions built TCR beta libraries. TCRdb re-called the multiplex PCR reads with MiXCR, one entry per CDR3 protein. The table includes some 330,000 distinct CDR3 sequences, approximately 10% detected once. The sample was also reused in another study, on T cells in Graves' hyperthyroidism and ophthalmopathy.

Sequencing was performed on peripheral blood mononuclear cells (PBMCs), taken at new diagnosis, from a patient treated with antithyroid drugs. Every receptor here comes from a woman aged 18-29 years with Graves disease.

The chain uses TRBV20-1 and TRBJ2-2; maybe TRBD1 (6 bases). V lost 6 bases and J 3 bases, leaving 14 bases between the germline ends. Germline V lookup: CDR1 DFQATT, CDR2 SNEGSKA (reference sequence). This CDR3 has 14 amino acids. The CDR3, as DNA: TGCAGTGCCATTGCGACAGGTTACACCGGGGAGCTGTTTTTT. The encoded protein is CSAIATGYTGELFF.

This clonotype came up many times. V is TRBV19 and J is TRBJ1-2; TRBD1 aligns across 9 bases. The CDR3 has 15 residues. Germline CDR1 is LNHDA and CDR2 is SQIVND (reference sequence). V shed 3 bases, J shed 2 bases, and the junction held 4 bases outside the gene matches. CDR3 nucleotide sequence: TGTGCCAGTAGTATCGGGACAGGGCTCAACTATGGCTACACCTTC. It yields the protein CASSIGTGLNYGYTF.

This CDR3 is CASSQGFASGGLEETQYF. CDR3 sequence (DNA): TGCGCCAGCAGCCAAGGGTTTGCTAGCGGGGGATTGGAAGAGACCCAGTACTTC. V is TRBV4-1 and J is TRBJ2-5, with TRBD2 matching over 10 bases. The germline V gene encodes CDR1 MGHRA and CDR2 YSYEKL. The CDR3 is 18 amino acids. V trimming: 1 base; J trimming: 3 bases; junction bases outside the gene matches: 11.

Ten or more counts support this clonotype. The chain recombines TRBV29-1 with TRBJ2-3; D gene uncertain. This CDR3 is built from 13 residues. The V end was cut by 0 bases, the J end by 3 bases, with 7 bases between. From germline, CDR1 is SQVTM and CDR2 ANQGSEA. This chain's CDR3 is CSVEDRSTDTQYF. CDR3 nucleotides: TGCAGCGTTGAAGACCGATCAACAGATACGCAGTATTTT.

The sample holds many counts of this clonotype. The chain carries TRBV7-9 and TRBJ2-7, with unresolved D. The V end was cut by 4 bases, the J end by 2 bases, with 9 bases between. Germline V lookup: CDR1 SEHNR, CDR2 FQNEAQ (reference sequence). The CDR3 totals 13 residues. The CDR3 protein is CASSSSSAYEQYF. The CDR3 DNA is TGTGCCAGCAGCTCCTCCAGCGCCTACGAGCAGTACTTC.

This clonotype occurred many times. This sequence joins TRBV2 and TRBJ1-1, with 10 bases identical to TRBD1. The trim removed 8 bases at V and 2 bases at J, leaving 11 bases unmatched. Germline V gives CDR1 SNHLY, CDR2 FYNNEI. This CDR3 has 16 amino acids. Here the CDR3 reads CASDRGHFVSNTEAFF. CDR3 coding DNA: TGTGCCAGCGACAGGGGGCATTTCGTTAGTAACACTGAAGCTTTCTTT. Based on the CDR3 plus reference TRBV2 and TRBJ1-1, the full variable domain is EPEVTQTPSHQVTQMGQEVILRCVPISNHLYFYWYRQILGQKVEFLVSFYNNEISEKSEIFDDQFSVERPDGSNFTLKIRSTKLEDSAMYFCASDRGHFVSNTEAFFGQGTRLTVV.

At least ten counts were recorded for this clonotype. The chain uses TRBV6-5 and TRBJ2-7; no clear D gene. The CDR3 sequence is 14 residues long. Trimming took off 0 bases at V and 2 bases at J, with 8 bases between the two ends. CDR1 and CDR2 (germline): MNHEY, SVGAGI. CDR3 sequence: CASSYSPETYEQYV. The CDR3 nucleotides are TGTGCCAGCAGTTACTCTCCAGAAACCTACGAGCAGTACGTC.

This clonotype was recorded at least ten times. The rearrangement uses TRBV5-1 and TRBJ2-7; D not resolved. This CDR3 has 12 residues. Trimming left V 6 bases short and J 1 base short, with 8 bases between. Germline CDR1 reads SGHRS; CDR2 reads YFSETQ. The CDR3 sequence is CASTDISYEQYV. CDR3 DNA: TGCGCCAGCACTGACATATCCTACGAGCAGTACGTC.

This clonotype has a count of ten or more. The V and J genes are TRBV20-1 and TRBJ1-2; 7 bases line up with TRBD1. This CDR3 comprises 13 residues. Germline V CDR1 and CDR2: DFQATT, SNEGSKA (reference sequence). V was clipped by 1 base and J by 3 bases; unmatched bases: 2. The CDR3 DNA reads TGCAGTGCTAGAGGACAGGGTGACTATGGCTACACCTTC. Protein sequence: CSARGQGDYGYTF.

Concerning this clonotype itself: One junction end disagrees with the germline gene, perhaps due to a read error. CDR3 nucleotides: TGTGCCAGCAGTCACTCAGGCCTCTCTGGAAACACCATATATTTT. This encodes CASSHSGLSGNTIYF. The chain employs TRBV6-2 or TRBV6-3 and TRBJ1-3; no definite D call. In germline, CDR1 is MNHEY, CDR2 SVGEGT. The CDR3 loop spans 15 amino acids.

The rearrangement uses TRBV11-2 and TRBJ2-7, with no clear D. Germline assignment: CDR1 SGHAT and CDR2 FQNNGV. The CDR3 has 15 residues. V was cut by 0 bases and J by 0 bases, with 9 bases left in between. The CDR3 loop reads CASSLDNAFSYEQYV. The DNA for the CDR3 is TGTGCCAGCAGCTTAGACAACGCGTTCTCCTACGAGCAGTACGTC.

The rearrangement links TRBV27 to TRBJ1-5, with D hard to call. Trimming shortened V by 6 bases and J by 11 bases, and 20 bases separated the two germline ends. There are 14 residues in the CDR3. From germline, CDR1 is MNHEY and CDR2 SMNVEV (reference sequence). For the CDR3, the DNA is TGTGCCAGCAGCGAGTTCCCCTTATCTTGGACCCAGCATTTT. Protein product: CASSEFPLSWTQHF.

This chain links TRBV7-3 with TRBJ2-5, with D possibly matching TRBD1 (6 bases). Germline loops: CDR1 SGHTA, CDR2 FQGTGA. The CDR3 is made up of 15 amino acids. The ends were cut back, 2 bases at V and 1 base at J, with 11 bases in the middle. The CDR3 DNA follows: TGTGCCAGCAGCTTAGGGGGCGGGTTCCAAGAGACCCAGTACTTC. Protein: CASSLGGGFQETQYF.

The rearrangement uses TRBV11-1 and TRBJ2-5, with D unclear. The CDR3 extends over 14 amino acids. V dropped 5 bases and J dropped 5 bases, with 15 bases sitting between them. Germline loops: CDR1 SGHAT, CDR2 FQDESV (reference sequence). CDR3 protein: CASSAKLGWETQYF. CDR3 DNA sequence: TGTGCCAGCAGCGCTAAGCTGGGATGGGAGACCCAGTACTTC.

Notes on this clonotype: A read error may be the cause here, since a much bigger clone is one base away. The chain joins TRBV6-1 to TRBJ1-3; D is perhaps TRBD1 (5 bases). CDR1 MNHNS and CDR2 SASEGT come from the germline V gene. The CDR3 has 13 residues. CDR3 loop: CAGGQQHGNTIYF. The CDR3 DNA reads as TGCGCCGGCGGACAACAACATGGAAACACCATATATTTT.

This clonotype was observed at least ten times. The rearrangement joins TRBV5-1 to TRBJ2-3, with TRBD2 as a possible D gene (5 bases). Trimming took 7 bases from V and 4 from J, leaving 16 bases between them. CDR3 size: 14 residues. CDR1 and CDR2 (germline): SGHRS, YFSETQ. DNA for the CDR3: TGCGCCAGCCTCATGGGCGGGTTGGCAGATACGCAGTATTTT. It specifies CASLMGGLADTQYF.

This clonotype was recorded many times. J is TRBJ1-3 and V is TRBV11-2, with D uncertain. Germline loops: CDR1 SGHAT, CDR2 FQNNGV. The CDR3 has 14 amino acids. Trimming took off 2 bases at V and 4 bases at J, with 9 bases between the two ends. For the CDR3, the DNA is TGTGCCAGCAGCTTAAGTACCGCCGGAAACACCATATATTTT. Translating it yields CASSLSTAGNTIYF.

This clonotype was picked up a small number of times. V usage is TRBV7-8 and J usage is TRBJ2-1; the D gene is possibly TRBD2 (7 bases). The CDR3 is 17 amino acids. Trimming pared 5 bases from V and 5 bases from J, leaving 22 bases between. CDR1 is SGHVS, CDR2 FQNEAQ, per germline. The CDR3 region is CASSPRDRAGADNEQFF. Here the CDR3 DNA reads TGTGCCAGCAGCCCCCGTGACCGCGCGGGGGCCGACAATGAGCAGTTCTTC.

This clonotype was observed at least ten times. The chain joins TRBV5-1 to TRBJ2-1; TRBD2 agrees at 12 bases. Losses at the gene ends were 4 bases for V and 7 bases for J; bases not matched to a gene: 6. The V gene's germline CDR1 is SGHRS and CDR2 YFSETQ. There are 15 residues in the CDR3. The CDR3 is CASSPLAGGVNEQFF. The CDR3 DNA sequence: TGCGCCAGCAGCCCCCTAGCGGGGGGGGTAAATGAGCAGTTCTTC.

This clonotype showed up just a few times. The J gene is TRBJ1-6, the V gene TRBV6-6, with D unresolved. There are 17 residues in the CDR3. V was clipped by 0 bases and J by 3 bases, with 12 bases between them. CDR1 and CDR2 (germline): MNHNY, SVGAGI (reference sequence). CDR3 bases: TGTGCCAGCAGTTACTCGCAGAACAGCATCTATAATTCACCCCTCCACTTT. This codes for CASSYSQNSIYNSPLHF.

The rearrangement links TRBV2 to TRBJ2-2, with 8 bases that match TRBD2. The CDR3 runs to 13 residues. Per germline, CDR1 SNHLY and CDR2 FYNNEI. The V segment lost 7 bases and the J segment 8 bases; nucleotides outside the gene matches: 6. The CDR3 loop is CASTGGAVGELFF. Here the CDR3 DNA reads TGTGCCAGCACCGGGGGGGCCGTGGGGGAGCTGTTTTTT.